Listed below are T cell receptor beta chains from one sample, sequenced in a study of somatic mutations in cytotoxic T cells in rheumatoid arthritis. Assay: immunoSEQ multiplex PCR; the TCRdb copy retains only in-frame clones and omits some. The sample has 15,000 to 20,000 clones, just under 80% seen once. Sample: CD8+ T cells sorted from blood. The receptor set was obtained from an adult with rheumatoid arthritis. Each CDR3 is given with its conserved first and last residue. The order of the fields is CDR3 DNA, CDR3 protein, V gene, D gene, clone size, J gene. D genes are given only for firm matches. Rows give clone size only sometimes, using once, few, many, or a class for an expanded clone.

TGCGCCAGCAGCCAAGGGGACAGGGTTAATGGCTACACCTTC	CASSQGDRVNGYTF	TRBV4-3	TRBD1	.	TRBJ1-2
TGTGCCAGCAGCGTAGGGGGGACAGGGGTAACAGATACGCAGTATTTT	CASSVGGTGVTDTQYF	TRBV9	TRBD1	few	TRBJ2-3
TGCAGCGTTGGGATTTGGCCTGGCTATGGCTACACCTTC	CSVGIWPGYGYTF	TRBV29-1	.	.	TRBJ1-2
TGCGCCAGCAGTCCAGGGGGCAGGACTGAAGCTTTCTTT	CASSPGGRTEAFF	TRBV10-2	TRBD1	.	TRBJ1-1
TGTGCCAGCTCTCCGGGTACAGATACGCAGTATTTT	CASSPGTDTQYF	TRBV27	.	.	TRBJ2-3
TGTGCCAGCAGGACGAAATTACCCGGGACCCAGTACTTC	CASRTKLPGTQYF	TRBV7-8	.	.	TRBJ2-5
TGTGCCAGCAGTTACTCGATGTACGCAACTAATGAAAAACTGTTTTTT	CASSYSMYATNEKLFF	TRBV6-5	.	.	TRBJ1-4
TGTGCCAGCACCCTGGGACTAGCGGGATTATCCACCGGGGAGCTGTTTTTT	CASTLGLAGLSTGELFF	TRBV7-9	TRBD2	.	TRBJ2-2
TGTGCCAGCAGCTTAACAGGGAATGGCCAAGAGACCCAGTACTTC	CASSLTGNGQETQYF	TRBV11-1	.	.	TRBJ2-5
TGCGCCAGCAGCCAAGGACTAGCGGGACCGCTCGAGCAGTACTTC	CASSQGLAGPLEQYF	TRBV4-3	TRBD2	.	TRBJ2-7
TGTGCCAGCAGTTGGGGTCCCGATAACACTGAAGCTTTCTTT	CASSWGPDNTEAFF	TRBV27	.	.	TRBJ1-1
TGTGCCAGTAGTCCGAACCCGGGGGGCTTCACTGAAGCTTTCTTT	CASSPNPGGFTEAFF	TRBV19	.	.	TRBJ1-1
TGCGCCAGCAGCCACGAGTCCTACAATGAGCAGTTCTTC	CASSHESYNEQFF	TRBV4-3	.	.	TRBJ2-1
TGTGCCAGCAGCGGCCCCTACGAGCAGTACTTC	CASSGPYEQYF	TRBV5-8	.	few	TRBJ2-7
TGTGCCAGCAGCGGTCAGGGAGACATGGGCACCGGGGAGCTGTTTTTT	CASSGQGDMGTGELFF	TRBV7-9	.	.	TRBJ2-2
TGTGCCAGCAGCGCCTCATACGAGCAGTACTTC	CASSASYEQYF	TRBV7-9	.	few	TRBJ2-7
TGTGCCAGCAGTGAAAGGCAGGGGGAAGGCAATGAGCAGTTCTTC	CASSERQGEGNEQFF	TRBV6-1	TRBD1	.	TRBJ2-1
TGCGCCAGCAGCCTCGGGGAGTATCGGAACACTGAAGCTTTCTTT	CASSLGEYRNTEAFF	TRBV4-3	.	.	TRBJ1-1
TGTGCCAGCAGCCCGGGACTACGCCCAGATACGCAGTATTTT	CASSPGLRPDTQYF	TRBV11-3	TRBD2	.	TRBJ2-3
TGTGCCAGCAGCCCAACCGGCACCCCTGGAAACACCATATATTTT	CASSPTGTPGNTIYF	TRBV2	.	.	TRBJ1-3
TGTGCCATCAGTGACCCAGGGACTAGCGGGACGTACAATGAGCAGTTCTTC	CAISDPGTSGTYNEQFF	TRBV10-3	TRBD2	.	TRBJ2-1
TGTGCCAGCAGCTCCATGAACAATGAGCAGTTCTTC	CASSSMNNEQFF	TRBV11-2	.	.	TRBJ2-1
TGTGCCAGCTCCGGTGCGGGACAGGGCTACGAGCAGTACTTC	CASSGAGQGYEQYF	TRBV14	TRBD1	.	TRBJ2-7
TGCGCCAGCAGCTTGTTTGGGGGATCTGAAGCTTTCTTT	CASSLFGGSEAFF	TRBV5-1	.	few	TRBJ1-1
TGTGCCAGCAGACAGGGCTTACATGAAGCTTTCTTT	CASRQGLHEAFF	TRBV27	.	.	TRBJ1-1
TGTGCCAGCAGTGACCTCGAAGGGGGGGCAGATACGCAGTATTTT	CASSDLEGGADTQYF	TRBV6-4	.	.	TRBJ2-3
TGTGCCAGCACCGGGACAGGGGGCGATTACAATGAGCAGTTCTTC	CASTGTGGDYNEQFF	TRBV9	TRBD1	.	TRBJ2-1
TGTGCCAGCAGCCCGGACAGCCGGGGGGTCGATGAAAAACTGTTTTTT	CASSPDSRGVDEKLFF	TRBV7-6	.	.	TRBJ1-4
TGTGCCAGCACCCCTTGGGGGGGCCCCGGAGAGACCCAGTACTTC	CASTPWGGPGETQYF	TRBV28	.	.	TRBJ2-5
TGTGCCAGCTTGACAGTCTCGGGAGGCTACACCTTC	CASLTVSGGYTF	TRBV2	.	few	TRBJ1-2
TGTGCCAGCAGTTACTCTGGACCCGCCTATGGCTACACCTTC	CASSYSGPAYGYTF	TRBV6-5	.	.	TRBJ1-2
TGTGCCAGCAGCTTAGATTCCAGGGCCATGAACACTGAAGCTTTCTTT	CASSLDSRAMNTEAFF	TRBV7-6	.	.	TRBJ1-1
TGTGCCAGCAGTTTAGCGGGAGCCGTCAATGAGCAGTTCTTC	CASSLAGAVNEQFF	TRBV27	TRBD2	.	TRBJ2-1
TGTGCCAGCAGCCCAGCTTCAGGGGGCCTTCCCTACGAGCAGTACTTC	CASSPASGGLPYEQYF	TRBV7-6	TRBD1	.	TRBJ2-7
TGTGCCAGTAGTATGGCACTGACCTACGAGCAGTACTTC	CASSMALTYEQYF	TRBV19	.	.	TRBJ2-7
TGTGCCAGCAGCCCCACAGCTCCGAACACCGGGGAGCTGTTTTTT	CASSPTAPNTGELFF	TRBV9	.	.	TRBJ2-2
TGTGCCTGGAGTGTACTAGCGAGCTCCTACGAGCAGTACTTC	CAWSVLASSYEQYF	TRBV30	TRBD2	.	TRBJ2-7
TGTGCCAGCAGCTTGAGCCCGACCCCATCTCGCTATGGCTACACCTTC	CASSLSPTPSRYGYTF	TRBV11-2	.	.	TRBJ1-2
TGTGCCAGCAGCTTATATTTGGCAGATACGCAGTATTTT	CASSLYLADTQYF	TRBV11-2	.	.	TRBJ2-3
TGCGCCAGCAGTGAGTCGATAGGGGCGAGCAATCAGCCCCAGCATTTT	CASSESIGASNQPQHF	TRBV10-2	.	.	TRBJ1-5